This T cell receptor beta chain derives from a study of human T cells and chemical hapten exposure. TCRdb re-called the RACE reads with MiXCR, one entry per CDR3 protein. Of approximately 77,000 distinct CDR3 sequences listed, 14% are singletons. A few counts support this clonotype. Time point in this sample: pre-sensitization, week 0. Treatment: therapeutic diphenylcyclopropenone sensitization with weekly scalp DPC. The ends were cut back, 2 bases at V and 2 bases at J, with 14 bases in the middle. Germline V lookup: CDR1 SGHVS, CDR2 FNYEAQ. CDR3 size: 16 residues. The clonotype originates from a woman aged 50 to 60 with alopecia areata. Some clones in this sample may be carry-over from other donors' samples. The chain uses TRBV7-6 and TRBJ2-3, with D perhaps being TRBD1 or TRBD2 (5 bases each). Sequencing used whole blood, obtained in connection with sensitization to the hapten diphenylcyclopropenone (DPC). CDR3 region: CASSLTSGTYTDTQYF. Written as DNA, the CDR3 is TGTGCCAGCAGCTTAACGTCCGGGACCTACACAGATACGCAGTATTTT. Based on the CDR3 plus reference TRBV7-6 and TRBJ2-3, the full variable domain is GAGVSQSPRYKVTKRGQDVALRCDPISGHVSLYWYRQALGQGPEFLTYFNYEAQQDKSGLPNDRFSAERPEGSISTLTIQRTEQRDSAMYRCASSLTSGTYTDTQYFGPGTRLTVL.